This T cell receptor beta chain was identified in a study of T cells in Graves' hyperthyroidism and ophthalmopathy. This CDR3 contains 15 residues. The ends were cut back, 0 bases at V and 4 bases at J, with 12 bases in the middle. CDR1 is LGHDT, CDR2 YNNKEL, per germline (reference sequence). In this sample, this clonotype turned up many times. Its antigen is undetermined. It was RNA transcripts that yielded the amplified TCR beta CDR3 regions. First-round RT-PCR targeting the TCR CDR3 was performed with the HTBI primer set. Each CDR3 protein gets one entry after TCRdb re-called the multiplex PCR reads with MiXCR. The sample has approximately 380,000 distinct CDR3 sequences, around 15% seen once. Study-wide points: A model built on 13 V-J features separated ophthalmopathy from stable hyperthyroidism.

This TCR derives from a man aged 45 to 65 with Graves' ophthalmopathy. The specimen sequenced was blood. V and J are TRBV3-1 and TRBJ1-1; D remains unclear. For the CDR3, the DNA is TGTGCCAGCAGCCAAGATCTCCTTCGAGGCACTGAAGCTTTCTTT. It yields the protein CASSQDLLRGTEAFF.